Below, one T cell receptor (beta chain) is given with its context. Its antigen is unknown. No quality values exist for individual bases; no much larger clone is one base distant. This sample stems from a study of T cell clones after liver transplantation (dated by TCRdb to between 2019 and 2020). About the study as a whole: Samples were obtained from ITN030ST, a randomized trial in which withdrawal of immunosuppression was attempted within 2 years of liver transplantation. Donor-reactive T cell clones were identified by TCRbeta sequencing after a pre-transplant mixed lymphocyte reaction and then tracked in post-transplant blood. Third party-reactive TCRbeta sequences were also identified from pre-transplant MLRs to serve as an antigen-independent comparator for donor-reactive sequences. Of the eight recipients, a few were HCV-positive, while the remaining recipients had been transplanted for non-autoimmune, non-viral indications. The subjects received no induction therapy and were kept on standard immunosuppression until randomization at 12-24 months post-transplant. Tolerance was defined as complete immunosuppression withdrawal for at least one year with no rise in liver enzymes beyond twice the upper limit of normal. Blood samples were taken pre-transplant, pre-randomization before withdrawal, and post-randomization after full withdrawal or failed withdrawal. A cohort of 8 liver transplant recipients was studied, of whom 3 were classified as tolerant and 5 as non-tolerant.

V was cut back by 0 bases and J by 5 bases, leaving a gap of 6 bases between them. The germline V gene encodes CDR1 MNHEY and CDR2 SMNVEV (reference sequence). The CDR3 covers 13 residues, taking in both the cysteine and the phenylalanine. Only the CDR3 part of the read is kept: 39 bases, read in frame from the first base. Overall study outcomes, separate from this receptor: In a couple of subjects, low numbers of available donor cells limited the measurable donor-reactive repertoire. Without allograft tissue specimens, donor-reactive T cells may have migrated into the graft rather than being deleted. When repertoire turnover was accounted for, significantly reduced detection of donor-reactive sequences was found in 7 of 8 subjects for CD4 and in 8 of 8 subjects for CD8. Because of small, heterogeneous patient numbers and non-standardized post-transplant time points, the conclusions were only preliminary. A significant post-transplant decrease in circulating donor-reactive CD4 TCRbeta sequences was observed in most of the 8 subjects, irrespective of tolerance or HCV status. Donor-reactive sequences declined more than third party-reactive ones, suggesting partial antigen-specific deletion unrelated to withdrawal success.

High-throughput TCRbeta CDR3 sequencing of frozen genomic DNA was performed by immunoSEQ, with PCR amplification, mapping, bias correction and internal controls included. The authors processed their data as follows. Only productive rearrangements were retained, with each unique TCRbeta sequence defined by its CDR3 nucleotide sequence together with its V and J gene. A sequence counted as donor-reactive only if the sequence showed at least 5-fold expansion in CFSE-low cells compared with unstimulated pre-transplant cells and had a frequency of at least 0.01%. Minimum frequency thresholds were set for each subject based on the unstimulated sample with the lowest template count, ensuring at least 90% detection power. Jensen-Shannon divergence between the top 1000 TCRbeta sequences after and before transplant was used to measure repertoire turnover. Changes in detection of donor-reactive sequences were tested with two-sided Fisher's exact tests. Held by TCRdb, this immuneACCESS table contains in-frame sequences only and omits some clones. Under half of the omission traces to an unresolved V gene where checked; the cause of the rest is unknown. The V and J calls and clone size were taken over from that table, and D and trimming were inferred from the DNA. The sample contains roughly 7,400 clones, 60% to 75% of them found a single time. The top ten clonotypes cover approximately 26% of the sample.

Per the publication, the time point label means: pre-transplant. Unstimulated PBMCs, after thawing, were stained for CD3, CD4 and CD8 and then FACS-sorted into CD3+CD4+ and CD3+CD8+ populations. All 8 studied subjects were randomized to withdrawal of immunosuppression. The Qiagen DNeasy Blood and Tissue Kit was used to isolate genomic DNA. The clonotype was recovered from a human donor who received a liver transplant. This sample comprised CD8+ T cells from blood, obtained before liver transplant. The rearrangement combines TRBV27 with TRBJ2-3, with the D gene call left open. The CDR3 region has the sequence CASSLSSRDTQYF. The DNA sequence reads TGTGCCAGCAGTTTATCGTCGAGAGATACGCAGTATTTT.